This TCR beta chain was recovered during a study of blood T cell repertoires in COVID-19. CDR3 length: 15 residues. Germline-derived CDR1 and CDR2 are SGHAT and FQNNGV. The ends lost 4 bases at V and 3 bases at J; junction bases unmatched: 6. Clones were sequenced by immunoSEQ multiplex PCR, and TCRdb holds only the in-frame ones, with some missing. Among hundreds of thousands of clones, just under 90% were seen once, and the ten largest hold roughly 9.4%. The V and J genes are TRBV11-2 and TRBJ2-3; TRBD1 aligns across 8 bases. What was sequenced was PBMCs or T cells enriched from blood (not recorded which). The TCR comes from a woman aged 45 to 65 who had recovered from COVID-19. CDR3 region: CASSSTTGVTDTQYF. CDR3 bases: TGTGCCAGCAGCTCCACGACAGGGGTGACAGATACGCAGTATTTT.